This T cell receptor (beta chain) was identified in a study of graft-versus-host responses after intestinal transplantation. Overall study context: Multivisceral, liver-intestinal, or isolated intestinal grafts were transplanted into recipients. Uniformly, recipients were administered anti-thymocyte globulin induction with subsequent tacrolimus and steroids for about 3 years.

The table came from immunoSEQ multiplex PCR; TCRdb's copy has only in-frame clones and leaves some out. Of roughly 110,000 clones listed, roughly 86% are singletons. Germline-derived CDR1 and CDR2 are SSHAT and FNYEAQ (reference sequence). This CDR3 is 15 amino acids long. The study's findings and limits: There were GvH clones found in recipient marrow, and some of them appeared first in ileum or blood. In patients with graft-donor T cell macrochimerism, allograft graft-versus-host to host-versus-graft clonal ratios were high.

Remarks on this clone: Its target is unknown. Compared with germline, one end of the junction differs, possibly owing to a read error.

The rearrangement joins TRBV7-7 to TRBJ1-4, with TRBD1 matching 8 bases. The TCR originated in a human donor who was the organ donor for an intestinal transplant. The sample was unstimulated CD4+ T cells sorted from spleen or lymph node cells, taken before transplant. The CDR3 nucleotides read TGTGCTAGCAGCTCTGGACAGGGCTTAGGTGAAAAACTGTTTTTT. This sequence encodes CASSSGQGLGEKLFF.